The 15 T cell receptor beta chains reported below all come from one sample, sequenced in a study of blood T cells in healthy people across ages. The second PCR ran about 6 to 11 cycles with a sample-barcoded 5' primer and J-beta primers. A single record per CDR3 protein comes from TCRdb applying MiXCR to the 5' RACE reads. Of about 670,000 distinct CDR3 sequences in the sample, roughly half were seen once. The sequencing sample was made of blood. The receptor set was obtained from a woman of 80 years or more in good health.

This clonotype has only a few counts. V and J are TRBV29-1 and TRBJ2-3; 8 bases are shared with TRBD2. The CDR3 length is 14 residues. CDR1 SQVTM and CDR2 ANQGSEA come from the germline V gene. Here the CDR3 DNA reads TGCAGTGGAAGCGGGAGCGGTTATGCAGATACGCAGTATTTT. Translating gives CSGSGSGYADTQYF.

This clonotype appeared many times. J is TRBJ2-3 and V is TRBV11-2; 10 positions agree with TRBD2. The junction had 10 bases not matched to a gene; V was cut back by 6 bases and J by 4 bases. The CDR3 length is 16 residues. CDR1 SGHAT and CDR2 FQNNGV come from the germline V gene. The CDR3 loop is CASRAIAGGRADTQYF. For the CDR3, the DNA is TGTGCCAGCAGGGCTATAGCGGGGGGCAGGGCAGATACGCAGTATTTT.

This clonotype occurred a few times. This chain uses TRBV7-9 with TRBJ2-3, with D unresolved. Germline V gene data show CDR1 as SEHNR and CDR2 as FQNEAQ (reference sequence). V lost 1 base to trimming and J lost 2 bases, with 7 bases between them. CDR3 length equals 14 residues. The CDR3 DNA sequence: TGTGCCAGCAGCTTAGACCCAACCACAGATACGCAGTATTTT. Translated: CASSLDPTTDTQYF.

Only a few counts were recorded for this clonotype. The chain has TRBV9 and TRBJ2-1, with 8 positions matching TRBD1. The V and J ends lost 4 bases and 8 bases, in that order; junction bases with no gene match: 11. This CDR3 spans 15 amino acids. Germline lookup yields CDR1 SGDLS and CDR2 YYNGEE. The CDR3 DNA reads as TGTGCCAGCAGCACAACGACAGGGGTAGGCTATGAGCAGTTCTTC. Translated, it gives CASSTTTGVGYEQFF.

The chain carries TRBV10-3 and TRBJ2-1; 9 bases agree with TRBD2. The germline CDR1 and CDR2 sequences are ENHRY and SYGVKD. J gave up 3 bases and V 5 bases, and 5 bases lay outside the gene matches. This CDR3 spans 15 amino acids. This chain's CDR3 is CAISLSGGLYNEQFF. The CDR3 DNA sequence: TGTGCCATCAGTCTGAGCGGGGGGCTCTACAATGAGCAGTTCTTC.

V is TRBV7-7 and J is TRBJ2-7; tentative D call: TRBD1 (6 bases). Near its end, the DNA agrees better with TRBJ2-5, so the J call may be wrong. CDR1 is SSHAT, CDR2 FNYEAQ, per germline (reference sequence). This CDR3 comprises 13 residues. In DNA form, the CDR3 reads TGTGCCAGCAGCTGGGGGCTCGGAGAGACCCAGTACTTC. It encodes CASSWGLGETQYF.

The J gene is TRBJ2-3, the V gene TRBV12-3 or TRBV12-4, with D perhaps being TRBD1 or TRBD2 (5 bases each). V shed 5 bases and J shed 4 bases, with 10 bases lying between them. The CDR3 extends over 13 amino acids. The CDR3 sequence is CASSLLGADTQYF. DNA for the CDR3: TGTGCCAGCAGTCTCTTGGGGGCAGATACGCAGTATTTT.

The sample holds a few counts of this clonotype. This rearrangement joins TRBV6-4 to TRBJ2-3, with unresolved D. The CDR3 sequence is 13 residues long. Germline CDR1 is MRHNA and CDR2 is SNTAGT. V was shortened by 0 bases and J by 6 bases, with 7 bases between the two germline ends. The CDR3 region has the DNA TGTGCCAGCAGTGACTCCCCTACCGATACGCAGTATTTT. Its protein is CASSDSPTDTQYF.

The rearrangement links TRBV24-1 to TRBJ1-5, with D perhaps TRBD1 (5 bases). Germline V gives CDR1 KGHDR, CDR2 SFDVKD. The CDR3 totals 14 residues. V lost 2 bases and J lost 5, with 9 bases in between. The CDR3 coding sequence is TGTGCCACCAGTGATTGGGGGTTTGATCAGCCCCAGCATTTT. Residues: CATSDWGFDQPQHF.

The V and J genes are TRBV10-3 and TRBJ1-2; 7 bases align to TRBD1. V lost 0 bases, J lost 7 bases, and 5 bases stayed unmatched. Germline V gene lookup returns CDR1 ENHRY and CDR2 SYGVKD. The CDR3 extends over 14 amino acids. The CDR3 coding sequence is TGTGCCATCAGTGAGTCGCCAGGGGGTATTGGCTACACCTTC. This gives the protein CAISESPGGIGYTF.

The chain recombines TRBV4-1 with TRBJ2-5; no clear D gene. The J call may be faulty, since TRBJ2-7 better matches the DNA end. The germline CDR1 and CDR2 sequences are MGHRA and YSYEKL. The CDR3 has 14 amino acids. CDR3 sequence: CASSPTALGNEQYF. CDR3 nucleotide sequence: TGCGCCAGCAGCCCTACCGCATTAGGGAACGAGCAGTACTTC.

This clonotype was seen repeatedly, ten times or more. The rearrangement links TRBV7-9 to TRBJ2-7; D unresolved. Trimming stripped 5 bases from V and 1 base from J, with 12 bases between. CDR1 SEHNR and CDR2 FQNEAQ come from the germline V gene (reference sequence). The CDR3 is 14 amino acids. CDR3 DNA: TGTGCCAGCAGCCCCGTGGCAGAATCCTACGAGCAGTACTTC. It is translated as CASSPVAESYEQYF.

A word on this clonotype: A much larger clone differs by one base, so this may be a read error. The CDR3 loop is CSVEDSGTGISSYELYF. CDR3 DNA: TGCAGCGTTGAAGATTCGGGGACAGGGATAAGCTCCTACGAGCTGTACTTC. The rearrangement joins TRBV29-1 to TRBJ2-7; 9 bases agree with TRBD1. CDR3 length: 17 residues. Germline-derived CDR1 and CDR2 are SQVTM and ANQGSEA.

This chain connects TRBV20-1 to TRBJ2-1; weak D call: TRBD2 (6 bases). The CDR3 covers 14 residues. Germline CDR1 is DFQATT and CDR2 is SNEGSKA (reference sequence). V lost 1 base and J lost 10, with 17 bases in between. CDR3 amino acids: CSARGGAAGNEQFF. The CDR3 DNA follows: TGCAGTGCTAGAGGGGGAGCTGCGGGGAACGAGCAGTTCTTC.

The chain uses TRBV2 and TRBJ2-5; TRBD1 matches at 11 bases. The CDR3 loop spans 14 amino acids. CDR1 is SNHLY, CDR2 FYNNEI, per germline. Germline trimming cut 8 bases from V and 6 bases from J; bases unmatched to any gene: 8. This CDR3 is CASVGQGAGKTQYF. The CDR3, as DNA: TGTGCCAGCGTTGGACAGGGGGCGGGGAAGACCCAGTACTTC.